The entry below gives a single T cell receptor beta chain sequence along with its context. Its specificity is not known. A much larger clone differs by one base, so this may be a read error. Patients were excluded for uncontrolled infection, other autoimmune disease, pregnancy or lactation. V was shortened by 8 bases and J by 4 bases, with 20 bases between the two germline ends. CDR1 is DFQATT, CDR2 SNEGSKA, per germline (reference sequence). The CDR3 contains 14 residues. This specimen belongs to a study of T cells in Graves' hyperthyroidism and ophthalmopathy. Notes on the study in general: A model using 13 V-J features told ophthalmopathy apart from stable hyperthyroidism. Most clonotypes that expanded in the thyroid above 0.001 also showed up in blood.

Amplification of TCR beta CDR3 regions used RNA as the template. First-round RT-PCR of the TCR CDR3 relied on the HTBI primer set. TCRdb re-called the multiplex PCR reads through MiXCR, storing one row per CDR3 protein. The table includes 480,000 or so distinct CDR3 sequences, over 45% detected once. J is TRBJ1-1 and V is TRBV20-1; D possibly corresponds to TRBD1 (5 bases). The clonotype was recovered from an adult woman with Graves' disease, either hyperthyroidism or ophthalmopathy (not recorded which). The source material was peripheral blood or thyroid tissue (not recorded which). The CDR3 bases are TGCAGTACCCCAAATGGAGGGGTAGGCACTGAAGCTTTCTTT. Its protein is CSTPNGGVGTEAFF.